This passage covers 30 T cell receptor beta chains from one sample sequenced in a study of identical twins. TCRdb re-called the 5' RACE reads through MiXCR, storing one row per CDR3 protein. This table holds 400,000 to 550,000 distinct CDR3 sequences, around an eighth found once. These sequences were also reported in another study, on yellow fever vaccine responses in identical twins.

The sample was CD4+ T cells sorted from blood. These receptors all stem from a woman under 30 in good health.

This chain uses TRBV7-2 with TRBJ1-4, with D unclear. V gave up 1 base and J gave up 8 bases, with 17 bases separating them. Germline-derived CDR1 and CDR2 are SGHTA and FQGNSA. CDR3 length equals 16 residues. DNA for the CDR3: TGTGCCAGCAGCTTAGTCGAGGGTGGCAGGTGGGAAAAACTGTTTTTT. As protein: CASSLVEGGRWEKLFF.

This clonotype was seen many times. The rearrangement links TRBV20-1 to TRBJ2-3, with a tentative D call TRBD2 (6 bases). Germline V lookup: CDR1 DFQATT, CDR2 SNEGSKA (reference sequence). Trimming stripped 5 bases from V and 3 bases from J, with 15 bases between. This CDR3 is built from 14 residues. In DNA, the CDR3 is TGCAGTGCTCCAAAAGGCGGGGTGACAGATACGCAGTATTTT. Its translation is CSAPKGGVTDTQYF.

Only a few counts were recorded for this clonotype. Here the CDR3 reads CASSSGRGGFEQYF. As DNA, the CDR3 is TGTGCCAGCAGCTCCGGTAGGGGGGGCTTTGAGCAGTACTTC. The V and J genes are TRBV7-2 and TRBJ2-7; perhaps TRBD2 as D (7 bases). The CDR3 totals 14 residues. Germline V gene data show CDR1 as SGHTA and CDR2 as FQGNSA. V shed 4 bases and J shed 7 bases, with 17 bases lying between them. The full variable domain, completed using reference TRBV7-2 and TRBJ2-7, is GAGVSQSPSNKVTEKGKDVELRCDPISGHTALYWYRQSLGQGLEFLIYFQGNSAPDKSGLPSDRFSAERTGGSVSTLTIQRTQQEDSAVYLCASSSGRGGFEQYFGPGTRLTVT.

This clonotype was counted only a few times. The V gene is TRBV5-1, the J gene TRBJ2-7; D gene unclear. V was shortened by 4 bases and J by 2 bases, with 16 bases between the two germline ends. Germline CDR1 and CDR2: SGHRS and YFSETQ. The CDR3 spans 15 residues. DNA for the CDR3: TGCGCCAGCAGCCGAACGAGACTGGGGACCTACGAGCAGTACTTC. Its protein is CASSRTRLGTYEQYF.

The V and J genes are TRBV25-1 and TRBJ2-7; TRBD1 aligns across 10 bases. The CDR3 spans 16 residues. The germline V gene has CDR1 MGHDK and CDR2 SYGVNS. Trimming removed 3 bases from V and 1 base from J; junction bases left unmatched: 6. As DNA, the CDR3 is TGTGCCAGCAGTGACCCGGGACAGGGGTTATCCTACGAGCAGTACTTC. Protein product: CASSDPGQGLSYEQYF.

This clonotype was detected only a few times. The chain couples TRBV6-5 to TRBJ2-7; tentatively, D is TRBD1 (6 bases). Trimming cost V 0 bases and J 7 bases, with 13 bases left between them. In germline, CDR1 is MNHEY, CDR2 SVGAGI. The CDR3 is made up of 14 amino acids. CDR3 amino acids: CASSYSGATREQYF. The CDR3 nucleotides read TGTGCCAGCAGTTACTCGGGGGCGACTCGGGAGCAGTACTTC.

This chain connects TRBV4-1 to TRBJ1-2; 7 bases line up with TRBD1. In germline, CDR1 is MGHRA, CDR2 YSYEKL. V lost 0 bases to trimming and J lost 8 bases; unmatched junction nucleotides: 9. This CDR3 has 15 amino acids. CDR3 in amino acids: CASSQEGGRPRGYTF. In nucleotides, the CDR3 is TGCGCCAGCAGCCAAGAAGGGGGCCGACCGCGGGGCTACACCTTC.

The J gene is TRBJ1-1, the V gene TRBV5-6; the D is unclear. This CDR3 has 15 amino acids. The germline gives CDR1 SGHDT, CDR2 YYEEEE. V was pared by 0 bases and J by 1 base, with 10 bases between. CDR3 residues: CASSLGPVANTEAFF. As DNA, the CDR3 is TGTGCCAGCAGCTTGGGACCGGTTGCGAACACTGAAGCTTTCTTT.

Of note for this clonotype: Just one base apart from a much larger clone, this may be a read error. The chain combines TRBV27 with TRBJ2-2; the D gene is possibly TRBD2 (6 bases). The V and J ends lost 6 bases and 1 base respectively, with 9 bases between them. The CDR3 consists of 14 residues. Per germline, CDR1 MNHEY and CDR2 SMNVEV (reference sequence). CDR3 amino acids: CASRPGGNTGELFF. The CDR3 DNA sequence: TGTGCCAGCAGACCCGGGGGGAACACCGGGGAGCTGTTTTTT.

J is TRBJ2-1 and V is TRBV4-3; TRBD2 matches at 9 bases. Losses at the gene ends were 5 bases for V and 3 bases for J; bases not matched to a gene: 11. The CDR3 spans 17 residues. The germline gives CDR1 LGHNA, CDR2 YSLEER. The CDR3 reads CASSKAPGGRDYNEQFF. CDR3 nucleotide sequence: TGCGCCAGCAGCAAAGCGCCTGGCGGGAGGGACTACAATGAGCAGTTCTTC.

This clonotype was found many times. The chain joins TRBV29-1 to TRBJ2-5; 8 bases match TRBD1. Germline trimming cut 4 bases from V and 3 bases from J; bases unmatched to any gene: 4. The CDR3 is 13 residues long. Looked up from germline, CDR1 is SQVTM and CDR2 is ANQGSEA. CDR3 loop: CSVGQGTKETQYF. The CDR3 DNA reads TGCAGCGTTGGACAGGGGACCAAAGAGACCCAGTACTTC.

The chain couples TRBV6-2 or TRBV6-3 to TRBJ2-2, with a possible D match to TRBD2 (6 bases). Trimming left V 0 bases short and J 5 bases short, with 10 bases between. Germline loops: CDR1 MNHEY, CDR2 SVGEGT. The CDR3 loop spans 15 amino acids. The CDR3 reads CASSYSKLATGELFF. DNA of the CDR3: TGTGCCAGCAGTTACTCAAAACTAGCAACCGGGGAGCTGTTTTTT.

In its sample, this clonotype was seen many times. The chain combines TRBV20-1 with TRBJ1-5; D is perhaps TRBD1 (5 bases). The CDR3 totals 15 residues. V was clipped by 2 bases and J by 6 bases, with 17 bases between them. CDR1 and CDR2 (germline): DFQATT, SNEGSKA (reference sequence). CDR3 DNA: TGCAGTGCTAGAACCAGTACGGGGGTGATTCAGCCCCAGCATTTT. This translates into CSARTSTGVIQPQHF.

The J gene is TRBJ2-1, the V gene TRBV5-5; possibly TRBD1 for D (6 bases). Germline assignment: CDR1 SGHKS and CDR2 YYEKEE (reference sequence). CDR3 size: 15 residues. V shed 6 bases and J shed 2 bases, with 15 bases lying between them. CDR3 nucleotide sequence: TGTGCCAGCAAACCCCGGGACACCACCTACAATGAGCAGTTCTTC. Its protein product is CASKPRDTTYNEQFF.

This clonotype showed up just a few times. V gene TRBV3-1 combines with J gene TRBJ2-1; 8 nucleotides agree with TRBD2. The CDR3 is 16 residues long. Losses at the gene ends were 6 bases for V and 5 bases for J; bases not matched to a gene: 12. Germline V CDR1 and CDR2: LGHDT, YNNKEL (reference sequence). CDR3 sequence: CASRLLSAGGHNEQFF. The CDR3 region has the DNA TGTGCCAGCAGACTCCTATCTGCGGGGGGCCACAATGAGCAGTTCTTC.

There are a few counts of this clonotype. The V call is TRBV28, the J call TRBJ2-6, with 9 bases identical to TRBD1. Germline assignment: CDR1 MDHEN and CDR2 SYDVKM. The CDR3 extends over 23 amino acids. The ends lost 6 bases at V and 0 bases at J; junction bases unmatched: 24. Written as DNA, the CDR3 is TGTGCCAGCAGCTTTTATGCAGTCTTCGCGGGACAGGGTCTCAACTCTGGGGCCAACGTCCTGACTTTC. Translating it yields CASSFYAVFAGQGLNSGANVLTF.

In this sample, this clonotype turned up once. The chain employs TRBV27 and TRBJ2-7; 10 nucleotides align to TRBD1. V lost 8 bases to trimming and J lost 4 bases; unmatched junction nucleotides: 14. The germline V gene has CDR1 MNHEY and CDR2 SMNVEV (reference sequence). The CDR3 extends over 16 amino acids. The CDR3 is CASPFVSGTGVYEQYF. As DNA, the CDR3 is TGTGCCAGCCCCTTCGTGAGTGGGACAGGGGTATACGAGCAGTACTTC.

There are many counts of this clonotype. The rearrangement joins TRBV5-1 to TRBJ1-1, with 7 bases matching TRBD1. Germline CDR1 SGHRS, CDR2 YFSETQ. V gave up 2 bases and J gave up 0 bases; unmatched junction bases: 1. This CDR3 is 14 amino acids long. CDR3 loop: CASSFGTVNTEAFF. As DNA, the CDR3 is TGCGCCAGCAGCTTCGGGACAGTGAACACTGAAGCTTTCTTT.

The chain joins TRBV24-1 to TRBJ2-1, with 9 bases lining up with TRBD1. The CDR3 has 16 amino acids. With 4 bases clipped from V and 4 bases from J, the junction kept 7 bases outside the gene matches. In germline, CDR1 is KGHDR, CDR2 SFDVKD. The CDR3 region has the DNA TGTGCCACCAGTGACCCCCGACAGGGGGTATACAATGAGCAGTTCTTC. Encoded protein: CATSDPRQGVYNEQFF.

V usage is TRBV6-1 and J usage is TRBJ2-7; 12 bases line up with TRBD2. Unmatched junction bases numbered 7, after V lost 6 bases and J lost 7 bases. The germline V gene has CDR1 MNHNS and CDR2 SASEGT. The CDR3 covers 14 residues. The DNA for the CDR3 is TGTGCCAGCAGCCAAACCGGACTAGCGGGGGAGCAGTACTTC. Translated: CASSQTGLAGEQYF.

This clonotype has more than one count but fewer than ten. V is TRBV7-8 and J is TRBJ2-1, with a weak D call TRBD2 (6 bases). The V gene's germline CDR1 is SGHVS and CDR2 FQNEAQ. Trimming left V 0 bases short and J 8 bases short, with 14 bases between. This CDR3 has 15 residues. The CDR3 here is CASSLAEGRMYEQFF. Written as DNA, the CDR3 is TGTGCCAGCAGCTTAGCGGAGGGGAGAATGTATGAGCAGTTCTTC.

The chain carries TRBV12-3 or TRBV12-4 and TRBJ2-7, with TRBD1 as a possible D gene (6 bases). V was cut by 1 base and J by 5 bases, with 9 bases left in between. The CDR3 covers 13 residues. CDR3 nucleotide sequence: TGTGCCAGCAGTTTAGGGTCAGGGGACGAGCAGTACTTC. Encoded protein: CASSLGSGDEQYF.

The chain has TRBV28 and TRBJ2-5; no reliable D call. Trimming took 1 base from V and 7 from J, leaving 10 bases between them. The CDR3 length is 13 residues. Germline V gives CDR1 MDHEN, CDR2 SYDVKM. CDR3 bases: TGTGCCAGCAGTTTATTAACCCATGGGACCCAGTACTTC. It is translated as CASSLLTHGTQYF.

This clonotype has only a few counts. The rearrangement links TRBV12-3 or TRBV12-4 to TRBJ1-6; 8 bases match TRBD1. Trimming cost V 4 bases and J 5 bases; bases outside gene matches: 16. CDR3 size: 19 residues. DNA for the CDR3: TGTGCCAGCAGTTCCCCGGTGTGGCAGGGGGCCCCTAATAATTCACCCCTCCACTTT. Protein: CASSSPVWQGAPNNSPLHF.

This sequence joins TRBV12-3 or TRBV12-4 and TRBJ2-5; D is uncertain. This CDR3 has 15 residues. V was trimmed by 6 bases and J by 0 bases, leaving 14 bases between them. CDR3 residues: CASRSPTDYQETQYF. The DNA for the CDR3 is TGTGCCAGCAGAAGCCCCACAGATTACCAAGAGACCCAGTACTTC.

This chain joins TRBV28 and TRBJ2-5; D remains ambiguous. Trimming cost V 1 base and J 4 bases, with 10 bases left between them. Germline CDR1 is MDHEN and CDR2 is SYDVKM. This CDR3 is 14 amino acids long. CDR3 protein: CASSLSGFGETQYF. The CDR3 DNA is TGTGCCAGCAGTTTATCTGGGTTCGGAGAGACCCAGTACTTC.

This clonotype turned up a few times. This chain connects TRBV5-1 to TRBJ1-2; 7 bases map to TRBD1. CDR1 is SGHRS, CDR2 YFSETQ, per germline. V gave up 4 bases and J gave up 4 bases; unmatched junction bases: 7. This CDR3 is 14 amino acids long. The CDR3 region has the DNA TGCGCCAGCAGCACGGACAGGTTTGGCTATGGCTACACCTTC. It yields the protein CASSTDRFGYGYTF.

This clonotype was seen only a few times. The V and J genes are TRBV21-1 and TRBJ2-5; no check of the table's D call, TRBD2, against the DNA was made. TRBV21-1 is labeled a pseudogene. The CDR3 consists of 18 residues. DNA of the CDR3: TGTGCCAGCAGCAGAGGGGGATTTAGCGGGGGGTTCGAAGAGACCCAGTACTTC. Translating gives CASSRGGFSGGFEETQYF.

This clonotype was seen more than once but under ten times. The chain couples TRBV29-1 to TRBJ2-7, with 13 bases aligning to TRBD2. Germline-derived CDR1 and CDR2 are SQVTM and ANQGSEA. The CDR3 is made up of 14 amino acids. Trimming cost V 4 bases and J 3 bases; bases outside gene matches: 3. CDR3 in amino acids: CSVGTSGGIYEQYF. Here the CDR3 DNA reads TGCAGCGTTGGGACTAGCGGGGGCATCTACGAGCAGTACTTC.

This clonotype was counted between two and nine times. The CDR3: CASSYGDYNEQFF. The CDR3 DNA sequence: TGTGCCAGCAGTTACGGCGACTACAATGAGCAGTTCTTC. The chain employs TRBV6-2 or TRBV6-3 and TRBJ2-1; no clear D gene. The CDR3 sequence is 13 residues long. The V end was cut by 2 bases, the J end by 3 bases, with 5 bases between. Germline V gene data show CDR1 as MNHEY and CDR2 as SVGEGT.